The 17 T cell receptor beta chains listed next were all sequenced from one sample in a study of blood T cell repertoires in COVID-19. Generated by immunoSEQ multiplex PCR, the TCRdb table keeps only in-frame clones and is missing some. The sample includes about 160,000 clones, approximately 87% of them seen just once. Specimen: peripheral blood. These receptors were collected from a woman in her 70s with COVID-19, enrolled during active disease.

The chain carries TRBV3-1 (or the pseudogene TRBV3-2) and TRBJ1-5, with D possibly TRBD1 on 5 matching bases. CDR3 length: 14 amino acids. Germline assignment: CDR1 LGHDT and CDR2 YNNKEL (reference sequence). Trimming removed 1 base from V and 11 bases from J, with 15 bases in between. CDR3 sequence: CASSQGYTGLTQHF. The CDR3 bases are TGTGCCAGCAGCCAAGGGTATACAGGCTTGACCCAGCATTTT.

This chain uses TRBV10-3 with TRBJ2-3, with TRBD1 identical over 7 bases. The CDR3 sequence is 15 residues long. V lost 6 bases to trimming and J lost 3 bases; unmatched junction nucleotides: 9. Germline CDR1 reads ENHRY; CDR2 reads SYGVKD. Here the CDR3 DNA reads TGTGCCATCAGCCAAACAGGGGACGTGACAGATACGCAGTATTTT. This encodes CAISQTGDVTDTQYF.

The genes are TRBV5-6 and TRBJ2-7; weak D call: TRBD2 (6 bases). V lost 4 bases, J lost 6 bases, and 17 bases lay in between. The CDR3 length is 14 residues. Germline V gives CDR1 SGHDT, CDR2 YYEEEE. CDR3 DNA sequence: TGTGCCAGCAGCCCACCGGGACTCCGAGGCGAGCAGTACTTC. This encodes CASSPPGLRGEQYF.

This chain connects TRBV4-1 to TRBJ1-3; D is unresolved. Germline loops: CDR1 MGHRA, CDR2 YSYEKL. The CDR3 runs 15 residues. Trimming left V 1 base short and J 4 bases short, with 11 bases between. The CDR3 nucleotides read TGCGCCAGCAGCCAAGCCCTGCTTGGCGGAAACACCATATATTTT. It is translated as CASSQALLGGNTIYF.

The gene calls are TRBV9 and TRBJ2-1, with TRBD2 matching over 10 bases. The CDR3 sequence is 14 residues long. Germline assignment: CDR1 SGDLS and CDR2 YYNGEE. Trimming took 2 bases from V and 7 from J; bases not matched to a gene: 3. As DNA, the CDR3 is TGTGCCAGCAGCGTTAGCGGGGGGAAAAATGAGCAGTTCTTC. Residues: CASSVSGGKNEQFF.

The V gene is TRBV27, the J gene TRBJ2-1; 8 nucleotides align to TRBD2. Germline V lookup: CDR1 MNHEY, CDR2 SMNVEV (reference sequence). V lost 3 bases, J lost 5 bases, and 12 bases stayed unmatched. This CDR3 spans 17 amino acids. In DNA, the CDR3 is TGTGCCAGCAGTTTTTTCCCTGTTAGCGGGGAAAACAATGAGCAGTTCTTC. Translation gives CASSFFPVSGENNEQFF.

The rearrangement joins TRBV18 to TRBJ1-2, with D maybe TRBD1 (5 bases). Trimming shortened V by 0 bases and J by 8 bases, and 7 bases separated the two germline ends. Germline lookup yields CDR1 KGHSH and CDR2 LQKENI. This CDR3 contains 12 residues. As DNA, the CDR3 is TGTGCCAGCTCACCACCCGGGGGAGGCTACACCTTC. Translation gives CASSPPGGGYTF.

The chain has TRBV4-1 and TRBJ2-2; a possible D gene is TRBD1 (5 bases). V dropped 8 bases and J dropped 0 bases, with 13 bases sitting between them. Germline V gene lookup returns CDR1 MGHRA and CDR2 YSYEKL. The CDR3 is 15 residues long. CDR3 sequence reads: CASLGVRANTGELFF. CDR3 sequence (DNA): TGCGCCAGCTTAGGGGTTAGAGCGAACACCGGGGAGCTGTTTTTT.

With regard to this clone: Germline is not matched at one junction end, which may reflect a read error. The chain uses TRBV5-6 and TRBJ2-2; 10 bases map to TRBD2. CDR3 length equals 18 residues. CDR1 is SGHDT, CDR2 YYEEEE, per germline. The CDR3 sequence: CARSGGGGGPIVSGELFF. CDR3 coding DNA: TGTGCCCGCAGCGGGGGGGGCGGGGGCCCGATAGTGAGCGGGGAGCTGTTTTTT.

This chain joins TRBV19 and TRBJ1-1; 7 positions agree with TRBD1. The CDR3 sequence is 14 residues long. The junction had 5 bases not matched to a gene; V was cut back by 5 bases and J by 2 bases. CDR1 is LNHDA and CDR2 is SQIVND in the germline V gene (reference sequence). The CDR3 is CASSSGGANTEAFF. For the CDR3, the DNA is TGTGCCAGTAGTTCAGGGGGAGCTAACACTGAAGCTTTCTTT.

The V call is TRBV28, the J call TRBJ1-2; 8 nucleotides line up with TRBD1. Germline lookup yields CDR1 MDHEN and CDR2 SYDVKM. J lost 3 bases, V lost 5 bases, and 8 bases had no gene match. The CDR3 extends over 15 amino acids. CDR3 sequence (DNA): TGTGCCAGCAGTCCGGGGGACAGGACCTACTATGGCTACACCTTC. Translating gives CASSPGDRTYYGYTF.

The V call is TRBV28, the J call TRBJ1-1, with 10 bases fitting TRBD1. The CDR3 totals 13 residues. The J segment lost 7 bases and the V segment lost 7 bases, leaving 6 bases of the junction unmatched. Germline lookup yields CDR1 MDHEN and CDR2 SYDVKM. The CDR3, as DNA: TGTGCCAGCACCCTGGGACAGGGGCTTGAAGCTTTCTTT. Its protein is CASTLGQGLEAFF.

With respect to this clone: The germline gene is not matched at one end of the junction; a read error may be the cause. The V and J genes are TRBV20-1 and TRBJ1-4; 7 bases line up with TRBD1. From germline, CDR1 is DFQATT and CDR2 SNEGSKA (reference sequence). The CDR3 is 11 residues long. The DNA for the CDR3 is TGCAGTGCTCAAAAGCCGGGACAGCAGGTTTTT. It specifies CSAQKPGQQVF.

CDR3 loop: CASSLNAQGARSQPQHF. DNA for the CDR3: TGTGCCAGCAGCTTGAATGCACAGGGGGCTCGAAGTCAGCCCCAGCATTTT. V and J are TRBV7-9 and TRBJ1-5; 9 bases are a match to TRBD1. Germline V CDR1 and CDR2: SEHNR, FQNEAQ (reference sequence). V lost 3 bases to trimming and J lost 6 bases; unmatched junction nucleotides: 12. CDR3 length: 17 residues.

V gene TRBV9 combines with J gene TRBJ1-2, with TRBD1 matching over 7 bases. V dropped 4 bases and J dropped 2; count of bases not matched to a gene: 11. Germline loops: CDR1 SGDLS, CDR2 YYNGEE. This CDR3 has 16 amino acids. The CDR3 DNA follows: TGTGCCAGCAGCCCAACAATGACAGGGATAAACTATGGCTACACCTTC. Its protein product is CASSPTMTGINYGYTF.

CDR3: CAIGENYGYTF. CDR3 in DNA: TGTGCCATCGGGGAGAACTATGGCTACACCTTC. The chain has TRBV10-3 and TRBJ1-2; D unresolved. In germline, CDR1 is ENHRY, CDR2 SYGVKD. The CDR3 is 11 amino acids. V was shortened by 8 bases and J by 2 bases, with 6 bases between the two germline ends.

The chain employs TRBV11-2 and TRBJ2-3, with 9 bases identical to TRBD2. After removal of 2 bases from V and 1 base from J, the junction contained 4 bases not matched to a gene. CDR1 and CDR2 (germline): SGHAT, FQNNGV. The CDR3 totals 16 residues. This CDR3 is CASSLKRGVGTDTQYF. DNA of the CDR3: TGTGCCAGCAGCTTAAAGCGGGGGGTCGGCACAGATACGCAGTATTTT.